The rows below give T cell receptor beta chains drawn from one sample of a study of blood T cell repertoires in COVID-19. This table comes from immunoSEQ multiplex PCR, and its TCRdb copy is limited to in-frame clones, with some not included. The table includes roughly 380,000 clones, 70% to 90% detected once. Sample: PBMCs or T cells enriched from blood (not recorded which). The origin of the receptors is a young man who had recovered from COVID-19. Both conserved end residues are part of each CDR3. Each record gives: CDR3 DNA, CDR3 protein, J gene, clone size, D gene, V gene. D genes are given only for firm matches. Clone size appears in some rows only: once, few, many, or a class for an expanded clone.

DNA: TGTGCTAGTGGTTTGGGCGTTACCTCAACTAATGAAAAACTGTTTTTT; CDR3: CASGLGVTSTNEKLFF; J: TRBJ1-4; size: NA; D: NA; V: TRBV12-5
DNA: TGTGCCAGCAGCTCCCGGACTAGCAGCAGGGAGACCCAGTACTTC; CDR3: CASSSRTSSRETQYF; J: TRBJ2-5; size: few; D: TRBD2; V: TRBV7-8
DNA: TGTGCCAGCAGCTTTTTCGAAAGACAGGGGATTCAGCCCCAGCATTTT; CDR3: CASSFFERQGIQPQHF; J: TRBJ1-5; size: once; D: TRBD1; V: TRBV5-6
DNA: TGTGCCAGCAGTTTAAGAGGGTCCGGGGAGCTGTTTTTT; CDR3: CASSLRGSGELFF; J: TRBJ2-2; size: NA; D: NA; V: TRBV12-3/TRBV12-4
DNA: TGCGCCAGCAGCTTGGATCAGGGGGCGATGGCTGGGGCCAACGTCCTGACTTTC; CDR3: CASSLDQGAMAGANVLTF; J: TRBJ2-6; size: NA; D: TRBD1; V: TRBV5-1
DNA: TGTGCCAGTAGTGCTCGGACAGGCTACAATGAGCAGTTCTTC; CDR3: CASSARTGYNEQFF; J: TRBJ2-1; size: NA; D: TRBD1; V: TRBV19
DNA: TGTGCCAGCAGTGAAAGAGTTGTGCAGACTGGAAAACTGTTTTTT; CDR3: CASSERVVQTGKLFF; J: TRBJ1-4; size: NA; D: NA; V: TRBV2
DNA: TGTGCCAGCAGCCCGGGACAGGTTCCGGGCTACACCTTC; CDR3: CASSPGQVPGYTF; J: TRBJ1-2; size: NA; D: TRBD1; V: TRBV9
DNA: TGTGCCAGCAGCGCTACCGCAGGGGGCGGGACTGAAGCTTTCTTT; CDR3: CASSATAGGGTEAFF; J: TRBJ1-1; size: NA; D: TRBD1; V: TRBV7-2
DNA: TGTGCCAGCAGCTTAGCGGGGGGCTTCACAGATACGCAGTATTTT; CDR3: CASSLAGGFTDTQYF; J: TRBJ2-3; size: NA; D: TRBD2; V: TRBV5-8
DNA: TGCGCCAGCAGCCCTAGCGGGGGTTACACCGGGGAGCTGTTTTTT; CDR3: CASSPSGGYTGELFF; J: TRBJ2-2; size: NA; D: TRBD2; V: TRBV4-3
DNA: TGTGCCATCAGTGCGAATACAGGGAACTATGGCTACACCTTC; CDR3: CAISANTGNYGYTF; J: TRBJ1-2; size: NA; D: NA; V: TRBV10-3
DNA: TGTGCCAGCAGTCACAGGGGGCCTGACGAGCAGTACTTC; CDR3: CASSHRGPDEQYF; J: TRBJ2-7; size: NA; D: TRBD1; V: TRBV2
DNA: TGCGCCAGCAGCTTCTTCTCCGGGGTTACGACCTACAATGAGCAGTTCTTC; CDR3: CASSFFSGVTTYNEQFF; J: TRBJ2-1; size: NA; D: NA; V: TRBV5-1
DNA: TGTGCCAGCAGCTCCGGGACAGTCTACAATCAGCCCCAGCATTTT; CDR3: CASSSGTVYNQPQHF; J: TRBJ1-5; size: NA; D: TRBD1; V: TRBV7-9
DNA: TGCGCCAGCAGCCAAGAACCTAAAACTGAAGCTTTCTTT; CDR3: CASSQEPKTEAFF; J: TRBJ1-1; size: few; D: NA; V: TRBV4-3
DNA: TGTGCCAGTAGTATGTTGGCAGGGGTACAGCCCCAGCATTTT; CDR3: CASSMLAGVQPQHF; J: TRBJ1-5; size: NA; D: NA; V: TRBV19
DNA: TGTGCCAGCAGCTTACAGCGGGGGGGCCGAGGGGAGACCCAGTACTTC; CDR3: CASSLQRGGRGETQYF; J: TRBJ2-5; size: NA; D: TRBD2; V: TRBV5-4
DNA: TGTGCCAGCAGTTATAAGAGGTCCTGGGACACCGGGGAGCTGTTTTTT; CDR3: CASSYKRSWDTGELFF; J: TRBJ2-2; size: NA; D: NA; V: TRBV6-5
DNA: TGTGCCTGGAGCTGGACAGCCACTAACTATGGCTACACCTTC; CDR3: CAWSWTATNYGYTF; J: TRBJ1-2; size: NA; D: NA; V: TRBV30
DNA: TGTGCCAGCAGCCAAGGGACAGGGGACGCCGGGGATGGCTACACCTTC; CDR3: CASSQGTGDAGDGYTF; J: TRBJ1-2; size: NA; D: TRBD1; V: TRBV3-1/TRBV3-2
DNA: TGTGCCAGCAGTGAAAACGGGTATAGCAATCAGCCCCAGCATTTT; CDR3: CASSENGYSNQPQHF; J: TRBJ1-5; size: NA; D: NA; V: TRBV6-1
DNA: TGTGCCAGCAGCTTAGGGCAGGGGGCCTACGAGCAGTACTTC; CDR3: CASSLGQGAYEQYF; J: TRBJ2-7; size: NA; D: TRBD1; V: TRBV7-6
DNA: TGTGCCAGCAGCGTTCGGCTAGCTGCAACAAGCACAGATACGCAGTATTTT; CDR3: CASSVRLAATSTDTQYF; J: TRBJ2-3; size: NA; D: NA; V: TRBV9
DNA: TGCGCCAGCAGTCAATCGGGCAGGGGCCCACCCACGAACACCGGGGAGCTGTTTTTT; CDR3: CASSQSGRGPPTNTGELFF; J: TRBJ2-2; size: NA; D: NA; V: TRBV23-1
DNA: TGTGCCAGCAGCGTATACAGGGGGGGCTCTGGAAACACCATATATTTT; CDR3: CASSVYRGGSGNTIYF; J: TRBJ1-3; size: once; D: TRBD1; V: TRBV9
DNA: TGTGCCAGCAGCTTAGGGACAGGATGGAATGAGCAGTTCTTC; CDR3: CASSLGTGWNEQFF; J: TRBJ2-1; size: once; D: TRBD1; V: TRBV7-2
DNA: TGTGCCAGTAGTCCATATCGAGGACTACTTCCCGGGGAGCTGTTTTTT; CDR3: CASSPYRGLLPGELFF; J: TRBJ2-2; size: NA; D: NA; V: TRBV19
DNA: TGCGCCAGCAGCTTGGGACAGGGATCAGATACGCAGTATTTT; CDR3: CASSLGQGSDTQYF; J: TRBJ2-3; size: once; D: TRBD1; V: TRBV5-1
DNA: TGTGCCAGCAGCAGACTAGTAGCTGGCACAGATACGCAGTATTTT; CDR3: CASSRLVAGTDTQYF; J: TRBJ2-3; size: NA; D: NA; V: TRBV25-1
DNA: TGTGCCATCAGTGAGAATAGGAACACTGAAGCTTTCTTT; CDR3: CAISENRNTEAFF; J: TRBJ1-1; size: NA; D: NA; V: TRBV10-3
DNA: TGTGCCAGCAGCCCTAAGGAGACCCAGTACTTC; CDR3: CASSPKETQYF; J: TRBJ2-5; size: NA; D: NA; V: TRBV12-3/TRBV12-4
DNA: TGCGCCAGCAGCCGTCGGGGGGCCTACACAGATACGCAGTATTTT; CDR3: CASSRRGAYTDTQYF; J: TRBJ2-3; size: NA; D: NA; V: TRBV4-3
DNA: TGTGCCAGCAGCCTCGGGGGAAGCCAGCCCCAGCATTTT; CDR3: CASSLGGSQPQHF; J: TRBJ1-5; size: NA; D: NA; V: TRBV12-3/TRBV12-4
DNA: TGTGCCAGCAGTTATACGGACAGAAGTGGCTACACCTTC; CDR3: CASSYTDRSGYTF; J: TRBJ1-2; size: NA; D: NA; V: TRBV3-1/TRBV3-2
DNA: TGTGCCAGCAGCTTGTCGACAGGGATGGAGACCCAGTACTTC; CDR3: CASSLSTGMETQYF; J: TRBJ2-5; size: NA; D: TRBD1; V: TRBV7-9
DNA: TGTGCCAGCAGAGCGGCACCTCATAATGAAAAACTGTTTTTT; CDR3: CASRAAPHNEKLFF; J: TRBJ1-4; size: NA; D: NA; V: TRBV6-5
DNA: TGTGCCAGCAGTTTCACAGGTGGCTACGAGCAGTACTTC; CDR3: CASSFTGGYEQYF; J: TRBJ2-7; size: NA; D: NA; V: TRBV27
DNA: TGTGCCAGCAGTCCTCCAGGGTCCCGGAGCACTGAAGCTTTCTTT; CDR3: CASSPPGSRSTEAFF; J: TRBJ1-1; size: once; D: NA; V: TRBV2
DNA: TGTGCCAGCAGCCAAATCGGGGAGGGTGAGCTGTTTTTT; CDR3: CASSQIGEGELFF; J: TRBJ2-2; size: NA; D: TRBD2; V: TRBV9
DNA: TGTGCCAGCAGTGACACTCCTCTAGATGGGAGGAGCTCCTACAATGAGCAGTTCTTC; CDR3: CASSDTPLDGRSSYNEQFF; J: TRBJ2-1; size: NA; D: NA; V: TRBV9
DNA: TGTGCCACCAGTGATTCGACTGGGAGCTCCTACAATGAGCAGTTCTTC; CDR3: CATSDSTGSSYNEQFF; J: TRBJ2-1; size: NA; D: NA; V: TRBV24-1
DNA: TGTGCCAGCACCCCGGGACAGTTTATTTCCTACGAGCAGTACTTC; CDR3: CASTPGQFISYEQYF; J: TRBJ2-7; size: NA; D: TRBD1; V: TRBV9
DNA: TGTGCCAGTAGCCTCCGGGGTCACACTGAAGCTTTCTTT; CDR3: CASSLRGHTEAFF; J: TRBJ1-1; size: few; D: NA; V: TRBV19
DNA: TGTGCCTGGACCCCTGTAGCCAGGGGAGTCTATGGCTACACCTTC; CDR3: CAWTPVARGVYGYTF; J: TRBJ1-2; size: NA; D: NA; V: TRBV30
DNA: TGTGCCAGCAGCCCGGACAGGTGGAACACTGAAGCTTTCTTT; CDR3: CASSPDRWNTEAFF; J: TRBJ1-1; size: once; D: TRBD1; V: TRBV11-2
DNA: TGTGCTAGTGGTTTGGTACTTGGGAACACTGAAGCTTTCTTT; CDR3: CASGLVLGNTEAFF; J: TRBJ1-1; size: once; D: NA; V: TRBV12-5
DNA: TGTGCCATCAGCGGCGGGGGGAACACAGATACGCAGTATTTT; CDR3: CAISGGGNTDTQYF; J: TRBJ2-3; size: NA; D: TRBD2; V: TRBV10-3
DNA: TGTGCCAGCAGCTCCCAGGGTGAAGGCGAGCAGTACTTC; CDR3: CASSSQGEGEQYF; J: TRBJ2-7; size: NA; D: NA; V: TRBV11-2
DNA: TGTGCCAGCAGCTTAGGTCCAGGCAATCAGCCCCAGCATTTT; CDR3: CASSLGPGNQPQHF; J: TRBJ1-5; size: NA; D: NA; V: TRBV11-2
DNA: TGCGCCAGCAGCTTGGGCCCAGGGGTCACAGATACGCAGTATTTT; CDR3: CASSLGPGVTDTQYF; J: TRBJ2-3; size: NA; D: NA; V: TRBV5-1
DNA: TGTGCCAGCAGACCCCCCCAGGCCACTAATGAAAAACTGTTTTTT; CDR3: CASRPPQATNEKLFF; J: TRBJ1-4; size: NA; D: NA; V: TRBV6-5
DNA: TGTGCCAGCAGCTTAGAACGGGGGGGCTACAATGAGCAGTTCTTC; CDR3: CASSLERGGYNEQFF; J: TRBJ2-1; size: NA; D: TRBD2; V: TRBV7-2
DNA: TGCGCCAGCAGCCAAATGGGGGGGATGAACACTGAAGCTTTCTTT; CDR3: CASSQMGGMNTEAFF; J: TRBJ1-1; size: once; D: NA; V: TRBV4-3
DNA: TGTGCCAGCAGCCAGTGGGAGGGGTTGGCCGGGGAGCTGTTTTTT; CDR3: CASSQWEGLAGELFF; J: TRBJ2-2; size: NA; D: TRBD2; V: TRBV7-6
DNA: TGTGCCTGGAGTGTAATAGGGGGTAGGGAGACCCAGTACTTC; CDR3: CAWSVIGGRETQYF; J: TRBJ2-5; size: NA; D: NA; V: TRBV30
DNA: TGTGCCAGCATGGGACAGGGGGCTAATTCACCCCTCCACTTT; CDR3: CASMGQGANSPLHF; J: TRBJ1-6; size: NA; D: TRBD1; V: TRBV2